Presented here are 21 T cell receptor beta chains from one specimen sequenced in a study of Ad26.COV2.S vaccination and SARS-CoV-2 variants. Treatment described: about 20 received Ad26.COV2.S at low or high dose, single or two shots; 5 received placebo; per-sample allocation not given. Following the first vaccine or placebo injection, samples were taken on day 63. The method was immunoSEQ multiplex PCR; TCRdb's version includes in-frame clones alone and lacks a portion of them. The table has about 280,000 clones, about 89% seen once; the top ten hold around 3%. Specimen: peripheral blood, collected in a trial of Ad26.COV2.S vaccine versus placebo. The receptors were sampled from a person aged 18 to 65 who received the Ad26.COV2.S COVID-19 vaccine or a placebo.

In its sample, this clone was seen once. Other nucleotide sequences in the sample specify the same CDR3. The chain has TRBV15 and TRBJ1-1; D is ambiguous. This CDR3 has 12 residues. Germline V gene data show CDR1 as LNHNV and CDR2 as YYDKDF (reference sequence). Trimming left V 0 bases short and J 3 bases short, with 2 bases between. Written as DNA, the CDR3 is TGTGCCACCAGCAGAGACCACACTGAAGCTTTCTTT. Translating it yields CATSRDHTEAFF.

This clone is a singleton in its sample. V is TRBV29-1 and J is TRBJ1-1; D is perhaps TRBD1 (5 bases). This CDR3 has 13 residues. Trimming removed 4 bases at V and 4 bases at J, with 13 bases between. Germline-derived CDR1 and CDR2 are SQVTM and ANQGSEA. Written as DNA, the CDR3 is TGCAGCGTTGCGGCGGGGCGGAGCACTGAAGCTTTCTTT. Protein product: CSVAAGRSTEAFF.

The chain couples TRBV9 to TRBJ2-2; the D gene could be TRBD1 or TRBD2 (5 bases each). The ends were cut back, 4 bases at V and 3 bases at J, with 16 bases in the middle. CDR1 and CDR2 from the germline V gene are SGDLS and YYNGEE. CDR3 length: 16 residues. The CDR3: CASSSTGGRDTGELFF. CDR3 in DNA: TGTGCCAGCAGCTCCACTGGGGGAAGGGACACCGGGGAGCTGTTTTTT.

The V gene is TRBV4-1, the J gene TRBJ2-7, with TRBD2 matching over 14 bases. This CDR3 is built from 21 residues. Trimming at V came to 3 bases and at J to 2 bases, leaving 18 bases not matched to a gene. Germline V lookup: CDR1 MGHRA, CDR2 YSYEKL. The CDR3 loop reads CASSHGTSGSHLRITPYEQYF. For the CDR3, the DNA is TGCGCCAGCAGCCATGGGACTAGCGGGAGTCATCTTAGAATAACCCCCTACGAGCAGTACTTC.

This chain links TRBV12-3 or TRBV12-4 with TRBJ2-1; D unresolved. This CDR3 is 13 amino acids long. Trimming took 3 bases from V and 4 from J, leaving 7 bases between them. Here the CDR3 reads CASSFFGYNEQFF. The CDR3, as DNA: TGTGCCAGCAGTTTCTTTGGATACAATGAGCAGTTCTTC.

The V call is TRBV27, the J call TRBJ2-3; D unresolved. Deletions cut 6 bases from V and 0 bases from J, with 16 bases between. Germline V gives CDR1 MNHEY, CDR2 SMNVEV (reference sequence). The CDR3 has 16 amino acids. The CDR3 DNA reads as TGTGCCAGCAGGGGGTTAGGACGGGCTAGCACAGATACGCAGTATTTT. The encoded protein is CASRGLGRASTDTQYF.

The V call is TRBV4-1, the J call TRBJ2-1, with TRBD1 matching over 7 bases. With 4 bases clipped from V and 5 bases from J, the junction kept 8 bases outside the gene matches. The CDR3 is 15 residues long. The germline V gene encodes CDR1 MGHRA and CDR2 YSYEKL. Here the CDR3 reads CASSPRQGDHNEQFF. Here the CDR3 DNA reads TGCGCCAGCAGCCCTCGACAGGGAGACCACAATGAGCAGTTCTTC.

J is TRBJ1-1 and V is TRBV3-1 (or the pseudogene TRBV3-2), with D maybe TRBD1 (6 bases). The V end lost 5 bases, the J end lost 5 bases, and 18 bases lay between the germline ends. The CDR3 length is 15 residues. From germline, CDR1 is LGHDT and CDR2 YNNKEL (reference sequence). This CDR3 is CASSNTGQMATEAFF. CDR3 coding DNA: TGTGCCAGCAGCAATACAGGGCAGATGGCTACTGAAGCTTTCTTT.

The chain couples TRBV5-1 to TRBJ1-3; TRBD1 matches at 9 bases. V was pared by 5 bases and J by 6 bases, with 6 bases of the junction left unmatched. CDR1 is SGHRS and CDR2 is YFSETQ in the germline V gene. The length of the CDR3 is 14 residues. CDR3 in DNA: TGCGCCAGCAGAGTACAGGGGGCGAAAAACACCATATATTTT. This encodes CASRVQGAKNTIYF.

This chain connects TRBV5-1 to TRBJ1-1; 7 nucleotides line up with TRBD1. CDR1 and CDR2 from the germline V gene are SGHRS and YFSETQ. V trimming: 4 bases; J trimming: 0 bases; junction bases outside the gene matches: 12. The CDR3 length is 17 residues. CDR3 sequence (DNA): TGCGCCAGCAGCCAGCCCCCCCGGACAGGAATGAACACTGAAGCTTTCTTT. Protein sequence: CASSQPPRTGMNTEAFF.

The CDR3 reads CASSRNRFQAYEQYF. CDR3 coding DNA: TGTGCCAGCAGTCGAAACAGGTTTCAAGCCTACGAGCAGTACTTC. The rearrangement joins TRBV6-5 to TRBJ2-7, with a weak D call TRBD1 (5 bases). Between the trimmed V and J ends, which lost 5 bases and 2 bases, there was a span of 16 bases. The CDR3 is 15 amino acids. Germline V gives CDR1 MNHEY, CDR2 SVGAGI.

The CDR3 sequence is CASSALTGALNEQFF. CDR3 coding DNA: TGCGCCAGCAGCGCCCTGACCGGGGCCCTCAATGAGCAGTTCTTC. J is TRBJ2-1 and V is TRBV5-1; either TRBD1 or TRBD2 may supply D (5 bases each). Looked up from germline, CDR1 is SGHRS and CDR2 is YFSETQ. The CDR3 runs to 15 residues. Trimming pared 4 bases from V and 6 bases from J, leaving 17 bases between.

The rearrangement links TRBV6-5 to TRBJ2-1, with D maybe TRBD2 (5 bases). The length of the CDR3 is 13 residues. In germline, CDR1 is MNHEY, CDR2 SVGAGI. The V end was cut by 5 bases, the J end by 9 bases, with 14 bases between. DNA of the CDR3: TGTGCCAGCAGTCCCGAGGAGGCCAGTGAGCAGTTCTTC. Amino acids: CASSPEEASEQFF.

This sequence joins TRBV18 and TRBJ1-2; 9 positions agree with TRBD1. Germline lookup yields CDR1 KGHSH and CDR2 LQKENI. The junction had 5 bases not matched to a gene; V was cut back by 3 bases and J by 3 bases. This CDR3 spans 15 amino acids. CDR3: CASSPTDRGDYGYTF. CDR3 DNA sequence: TGTGCCAGCTCACCTACGGACAGGGGAGACTATGGCTACACCTTC.

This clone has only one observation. The chain's CDR3 is CASSPRDRGSYEQYF. CDR3 nucleotides: TGTGCCAGCAGCCCGCGGGACAGGGGTTCCTACGAGCAGTACTTC. The V gene is TRBV7-9, the J gene TRBJ2-7; 10 bases align to TRBD1. Trimming cost V 5 bases and J 1 base; bases outside gene matches: 5. The length of the CDR3 is 15 residues. Germline assignment: CDR1 SEHNR and CDR2 FQNEAQ (reference sequence).

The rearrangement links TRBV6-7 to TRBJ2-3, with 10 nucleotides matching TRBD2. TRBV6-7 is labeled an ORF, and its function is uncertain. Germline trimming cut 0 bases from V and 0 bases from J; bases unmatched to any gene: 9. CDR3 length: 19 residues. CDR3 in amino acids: CASSYSDEGTSASTDTQYF. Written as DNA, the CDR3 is TGTGCCAGCAGTTACTCTGACGAAGGGACTAGCGCGAGCACAGATACGCAGTATTTT.

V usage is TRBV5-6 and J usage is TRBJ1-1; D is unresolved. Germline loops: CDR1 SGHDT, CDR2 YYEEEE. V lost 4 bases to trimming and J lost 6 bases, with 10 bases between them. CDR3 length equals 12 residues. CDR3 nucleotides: TGTGCCAGCAGCCTTACGGACGCTGAAGCTTTCTTT. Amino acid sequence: CASSLTDAEAFF.

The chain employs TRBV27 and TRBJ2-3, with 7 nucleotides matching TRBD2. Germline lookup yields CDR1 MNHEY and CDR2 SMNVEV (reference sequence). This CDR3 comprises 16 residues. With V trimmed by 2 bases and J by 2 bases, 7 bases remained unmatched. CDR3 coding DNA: TGTGCCAGCAGTTTACGCGGCGGGAGAGCCACAGATACGCAGTATTTT. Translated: CASSLRGGRATDTQYF.

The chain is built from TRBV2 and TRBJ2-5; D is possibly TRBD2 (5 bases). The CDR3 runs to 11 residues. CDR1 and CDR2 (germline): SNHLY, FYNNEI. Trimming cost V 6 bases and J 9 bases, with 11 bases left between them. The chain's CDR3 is CASSVIGAQYF. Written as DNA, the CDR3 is TGTGCCAGCAGCGTTATCGGGGCCCAGTACTTC.

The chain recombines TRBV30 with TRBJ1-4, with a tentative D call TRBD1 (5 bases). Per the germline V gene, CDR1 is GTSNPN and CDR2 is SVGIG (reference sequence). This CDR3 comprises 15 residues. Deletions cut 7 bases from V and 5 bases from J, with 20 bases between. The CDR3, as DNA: TGTGCCTTGATACAGGTCCTTCAGGAGAATGAAAAACTGTTTTTT. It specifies CALIQVLQENEKLFF.

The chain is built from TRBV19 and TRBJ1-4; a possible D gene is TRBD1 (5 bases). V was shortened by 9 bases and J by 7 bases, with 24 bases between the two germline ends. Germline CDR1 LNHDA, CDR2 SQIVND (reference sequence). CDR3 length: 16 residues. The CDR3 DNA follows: TGTGCCAGCCAAGCCAATGAGGCGGTCGGGGGTGAAAAACTGTTTTTT. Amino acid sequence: CASQANEAVGGEKLFF.